The 3 T cell receptor beta chains below come from one sample, sequenced in a study of blood T cell repertoires in COVID-19 (dated by TCRdb to 2018 to 2020). Library prep was done by the immunoSEQ multiplex PCR assay. Sourced from immuneACCESS, this table was stored by TCRdb with only in-frame sequences that have V and J called. A share of the clones is absent; for the studies checked, an unresolved V gene accounts for under half, and the remainder has no known explanation. Within this sample are tens of thousands of clones, with about 80% of them counted one time only. Of the sample, roughly 8.7% is held by the ten largest clones. The sequenced material came from peripheral blood. The origin of the receptors is a man aged 65-85 years with active or convalescent COVID-19.

The J gene is TRBJ1-1, the V gene TRBV29-1; D uncertain. CDR1 SQVTM and CDR2 ANQGSEA come from the germline V gene. The CDR3 has 13 residues. The germline V and J ends were trimmed by 5 bases and 0 bases, with 10 bases remaining between them. The CDR3 is CSVYNNLNTEAFF. The CDR3 coding sequence is TGCAGCGTTTACAATAATTTGAACACTGAAGCTTTCTTT.

The gene calls are TRBV5-1 and TRBJ1-1, with 8 bases aligning to TRBD1. With 5 bases clipped from V and 4 bases from J, the junction kept 4 bases outside the gene matches. The CDR3 is 13 residues long. Per germline, CDR1 SGHRS and CDR2 YFSETQ. In nucleotides, the CDR3 is TGCGCCAGCAGACAGGGGGTAAGCACTGAAGCTTTCTTT. Translating gives CASRQGVSTEAFF.

The chain joins TRBV5-6 to TRBJ1-2, with 7 bases lining up with TRBD1. Germline CDR1 and CDR2: SGHDT and YYEEEE. This CDR3 has 15 residues. Losses at the gene ends were 4 bases for V and 0 bases for J; bases not matched to a gene: 6. The CDR3: CASSGFGTANYGYTF. The DNA of the CDR3 is TGTGCCAGCAGCGGTTTTGGGACAGCTAACTATGGCTACACCTTC.